This TCR beta chain was retrieved from a study of T cell repertoires in cytomegalovirus infection. As for the study in general: Public TCR beta signatures indicated both CMV infection and matching HLA type. General study points: Dominating the ex vivo response were TCR beta clonotypes that were CMV-specific and HLA-C-restricted.

One entry per CDR3 protein results from TCRdb running MiXCR on the reads. The table lists over 300,000 distinct CDR3 sequences, roughly a sixth of them singletons. The CDR3 extends over 16 amino acids. Deletions cut 5 bases from V and 3 bases from J, with 18 bases between. Germline values: CDR1 SGHVS, CDR2 FQNEAQ. This clonotype has ten or more counts. Its antigen is still unknown. The clonotype comes from a human donor in good health (CMV status not recorded). Some clones in this sample may be carry-over from other donors' samples. The gene calls are TRBV7-8 and TRBJ2-3; D might be TRBD2 (5 bases). Sequencing input: PBMCs. The CDR3 protein is CASSPSRGWLTDTQYF. CDR3 coding DNA: TGTGCCAGCAGCCCCTCCCGAGGGTGGCTGACAGATACGCAGTATTTT.